The entry below gives a single T cell receptor beta chain sequence along with its context. The record originates from a study of control samples from healthy donors and cancer patients. The CDR3 consists of 13 residues. CDR1 and CDR2 (germline): MNHEY, SMNVEV (reference sequence). The V and J ends lost 6 bases and 1 base, in that order; junction bases with no gene match: 2. The protocol was immunoSEQ multiplex PCR, while the TCRdb copy is restricted to in-frame clones and leaves out a portion. The sample carries 110,000 or so clones, about nine tenths recorded once. The chain is built from TRBV27 and TRBJ1-1; 7 nucleotides align to TRBD1. This TCR was sampled from a human donor in good health. The donor label of this sample is uncertain. Source material: blood. This CDR3 is CASRTGENTEAFF. The CDR3 DNA is TGTGCCAGCAGAACAGGGGAGAACACTGAAGCTTTCTTT.